This TCR beta chain was sequenced during a study of T-cell reconstitution after alpha-beta-depleted transplantation in children. Germline values: CDR1 MNHEY, CDR2 SVGEGT. Trimming took 0 bases from V and 5 from J, leaving 5 bases between them. This CDR3 spans 13 amino acids. Preparation of the TCRbeta library involved a method that used unique molecular identifiers. TCRdb itself ran the PCR reads through MiXCR, one entry per CDR3 protein. Seen here are about 600,000 distinct CDR3 sequences, approximately 10% observed once, and the top ten hold around 4%. The rearrangement uses TRBV6-2 or TRBV6-3 and TRBJ2-1; no definite D call. This specimen consisted of PBMCs from the stem cell graft donor, obtained from the stem cell graft. The sequence was obtained from a human donor who donated a stem cell graft to a child with acute myeloid leukemia. CDR3 coding DNA: TGTGCCAGCAGTTACTCAGAGAACAATGAGCAGTTCTTC. Its protein is CASSYSENNEQFF.